A single sample is the source of the 28 T cell receptor beta chains below, sequenced in a study of blood T cell repertoires in COVID-19. Data came from immunoSEQ multiplex PCR; TCRdb stores just in-frame clones and leaves some out. The table lists 75,000 to 95,000 clones, about 87% of them singletons. Sequenced input: peripheral blood. These receptors came from a man aged 45-60 years with active COVID-19.

The V gene is TRBV19, the J gene TRBJ2-1; 10 bases are a match to TRBD2. The junction had 19 bases not matched to a gene; V was cut back by 0 bases and J by 5 bases. The CDR3 runs 21 residues. The germline CDR1 and CDR2 sequences are LNHDA and SQIVND (reference sequence). The CDR3 spells CASSIDRFSGRPRKQNNEQFF. The CDR3 nucleotides read TGTGCCAGTAGTATAGATCGGTTTAGCGGGAGGCCCCGCAAACAAAACAATGAGCAGTTCTTC.

This clone was picked up one time. This sequence joins TRBV6-5 and TRBJ1-2; the D gene is possibly TRBD1 (6 bases). The CDR3 contains 13 residues. Germline CDR1 MNHEY, CDR2 SVGAGI. The germline V and J ends were trimmed by 8 bases and 7 bases, with 17 bases remaining between them. The chain's CDR3 is CASRQEGGGGYTF. In DNA, the CDR3 is TGTGCCAGCCGACAAGAGGGAGGGGGTGGCTACACCTTC.

This chain joins TRBV27 and TRBJ1-2; 11 bases match TRBD1. Germline loops: CDR1 MNHEY, CDR2 SMNVEV (reference sequence). The length of the CDR3 is 16 residues. The V gene end was trimmed by 6 bases and the J gene end by 8 bases; junction bases not matched to a gene: 14. DNA for the CDR3: TGTGCCAGCAGGATAACCGGGACAGGGGGTGTCTTCGGCTACACCTTC. It encodes CASRITGTGGVFGYTF.

V is TRBV7-2 and J is TRBJ2-1, with TRBD2 matching over 8 bases. Germline-derived CDR1 and CDR2 are SGHTA and FQGNSA. The CDR3 has 18 amino acids. V shed 6 bases, J shed 0 bases, and the junction held 13 bases outside the gene matches. The CDR3 here is CASRSAGGPTYSYNEQFF. The CDR3 nucleotides are TGTGCCAGCAGATCTGCGGGGGGCCCCACCTACTCCTACAATGAGCAGTTCTTC. Full variable domain (remainder filled in from reference TRBV7-2 and TRBJ2-1): GAGVSQSPSNKVTEKGKDVELRCDPISGHTALYWYRQSLGQGLEFLIYFQGNSAPDKSGLPSDRFSAERTGGSVSTLTIQRTQQEDSAVYLCASRSAGGPTYSYNEQFFGPGTRLTVL.

This clone has only a few counts. The CDR3: CATSEAGTSGGAETQYF. The DNA of the CDR3 is TGTGCCACCAGTGAGGCTGGGACTAGCGGGGGGGCAGAGACCCAGTACTTC. The gene calls are TRBV24-1 and TRBJ2-5; 16 bases are shared with TRBD2. The CDR3 has 17 amino acids. Germline loops: CDR1 KGHDR, CDR2 SFDVKD. J gave up 4 bases and V 4 bases, and 5 bases lay outside the gene matches.

The chain joins TRBV6-5 to TRBJ1-1; possible D gene TRBD1, 5 bases. Germline V gene sequence: CDR1 MNHEY, CDR2 SVGAGI. The CDR3 consists of 10 residues. The ends were cut back, 6 bases at V and 7 bases at J, with 6 bases in the middle. The CDR3 protein is CASRTVEAFF. The CDR3 DNA reads as TGTGCCAGCAGGACAGTTGAAGCTTTCTTT.

The rearrangement links TRBV7-2 to TRBJ2-2; TRBD2 is a possible D gene (5 bases). Germline lookup yields CDR1 SGHTA and CDR2 FQGNSA. The V end lost 5 bases, the J end lost 1 base, and 20 bases lay between the germline ends. This CDR3 has 18 residues. CDR3 coding DNA: TGTGCCAGCAGCCCCGAGGGTTCCAGTTTTTTGAACACCGGGGAGCTGTTTTTT. Encoded protein: CASSPEGSSFLNTGELFF.

V gene TRBV27 combines with J gene TRBJ1-5; D remains ambiguous. The CDR3 length is 13 residues. Germline CDR1 is MNHEY and CDR2 is SMNVEV (reference sequence). Trimming removed 3 bases from V and 4 bases from J, with 7 bases in between. In DNA, the CDR3 is TGTGCCAGCAGTTTGGGCAGTAATCAGCCCCAGCATTTT. Translating gives CASSLGSNQPQHF.

This clone was counted once. The CDR3 sequence is CAWQQGSYGYTF. Written as DNA, the CDR3 is TGTGCCTGGCAACAGGGATCATATGGCTACACCTTC. The rearrangement uses TRBV30 and TRBJ1-2, with D tentatively TRBD1 (6 bases). This CDR3 contains 12 residues. From germline, CDR1 is GTSNPN and CDR2 SVGIG (reference sequence). Trimming cost V 5 bases and J 5 bases, with 12 bases left between them.

The chain couples TRBV29-1 to TRBJ1-1, with 7 bases aligning to TRBD1. This CDR3 region has 16 residues. V shed 4 bases and J 0 bases; nucleotides not matched to a gene: 11. CDR1 SQVTM and CDR2 ANQGSEA come from the germline V gene. CDR3: CSVVVTGLVMNTEAFF. The CDR3 coding sequence is TGCAGCGTTGTGGTGACAGGGCTTGTTATGAACACTGAAGCTTTCTTT.

V usage is TRBV30 and J usage is TRBJ2-2, with TRBD2 matching over 8 bases. V lost 5 bases to trimming and J lost 4 bases; unmatched junction nucleotides: 9. This CDR3 has 15 residues. Germline V gives CDR1 GTSNPN, CDR2 SVGIG (reference sequence). The CDR3 is CAWGTSHRVTGELFF. For the CDR3, the DNA is TGTGCCTGGGGGACTAGTCACCGGGTCACCGGGGAGCTGTTTTTT. Looking up the rest from reference TRBV30 and TRBJ2-2 gives the full variable domain: SQTIHQWPATLVQPVGSPLSLECTVEGTSNPNLYWYRQAAGRGLQLLFYSVGIGQISSEVPQNLSASRPQDRQFILSSKKLLLSDSGFYLCAWGTSHRVTGELFFGEGSRLTVL.

This clone was picked up one time. The V and J genes are TRBV2 and TRBJ2-6; tentatively, D is TRBD1 (6 bases). Germline V lookup: CDR1 SNHLY, CDR2 FYNNEI. Deletions cut 6 bases from V and 0 bases from J, with 12 bases between. The CDR3 sequence is 16 residues long. In DNA form, the CDR3 reads TGTGCCAGCAGACCCGGACAGCCCTCTGGGGCCAACGTCCTGACTTTC. Its translation: CASRPGQPSGANVLTF.

DNA for the CDR3: TGTGCCAGCAGCATCCAACCCCTTGACAGCCACACTGAAGCTTTCTTT. Encoded protein: CASSIQPLDSHTEAFF. J is TRBJ1-1 and V is TRBV21-1; the table assigns TRBD1, which was not confirmed against the DNA. TRBV21-1 is deemed a pseudogene. This CDR3 region has 16 residues.

V usage is TRBV28 and J usage is TRBJ1-5; 9 bases line up with TRBD1. From germline, CDR1 is MDHEN and CDR2 SYDVKM. Trimming took 6 bases from V and 1 from J; bases not matched to a gene: 16. CDR3 size: 19 residues. This CDR3 reads CASSRPRTLGQGSNQPQHF. For the CDR3, the DNA is TGTGCCAGCAGCCGCCCCCGAACGCTGGGACAGGGCAGCAATCAGCCCCAGCATTTT.

The chain is built from TRBV10-2 and TRBJ1-1, with 9 bases identical to TRBD1. In germline, CDR1 is WSHSY, CDR2 SAAADI. V was clipped by 5 bases and J by 4 bases; unmatched bases: 8. The CDR3 runs 15 residues. This CDR3 reads CASSNPGQGGTEAFF. CDR3 DNA sequence: TGCGCCAGCAGTAATCCGGGACAGGGAGGCACTGAAGCTTTCTTT.

This clone showed up just once. The V gene is TRBV21-1, the J gene TRBJ1-1; the table's D call TRBD1 went unverified against the DNA. TRBV21-1 is classified as a pseudogene. CDR3 length: 17 residues. The CDR3 DNA reads as TGTGCCAGCAGCACGAAACGACTTTTGGGGACAGGTGATCAGGCTTTCTTT. This encodes CASSTKRLLGTGDQAFF.

V is TRBV28 and J is TRBJ2-7, with 13 bases aligning to TRBD2. The CDR3 runs 15 residues. Germline V CDR1 and CDR2: MDHEN, SYDVKM. The junction had 4 bases not matched to a gene; V was cut back by 4 bases and J by 4 bases. The chain's CDR3 is CASSSGLAGAYEQYF. The DNA for the CDR3 is TGTGCCAGCAGTTCCGGACTAGCGGGGGCTTACGAGCAGTACTTC.

This chain joins TRBV28 and TRBJ1-2; possible D gene TRBD1, 6 bases. Germline lookup yields CDR1 MDHEN and CDR2 SYDVKM. Trimming left V 3 bases short and J 0 bases short, with 14 bases between. The CDR3 sequence is 16 residues long. CDR3 DNA: TGTGCCAGCAGTTTGTCGACTGGACAGTCTAACTATGGCTACACCTTC. Its translation is CASSLSTGQSNYGYTF.

This chain joins TRBV4-3 and TRBJ2-7; TRBD1 matches 8 bases. The CDR3 sequence is 14 residues long. Germline CDR1 LGHNA, CDR2 YSLEER. Trimming at V came to 2 bases and at J to 2 bases, leaving 2 bases not matched to a gene. The CDR3 spells CASSQRQGPYEQYF. The CDR3 DNA reads as TGCGCCAGCAGCCAAAGACAGGGGCCCTACGAGCAGTACTTC.

V is TRBV19 and J is TRBJ1-5; 9 bases fit TRBD1. CDR3 length equals 13 residues. J lost 7 bases, V lost 6 bases, and 4 bases had no gene match. Germline V CDR1 and CDR2: LNHDA, SQIVND (reference sequence). Here the CDR3 reads CASSGTGMQPQHF. CDR3 bases: TGTGCCAGTAGCGGGACAGGGATGCAGCCCCAGCATTTT.

This sequence joins TRBV11-2 and TRBJ2-3; 11 bases line up with TRBD1. The germline CDR1 and CDR2 sequences are SGHAT and FQNNGV. The CDR3 runs to 14 residues. The junction had 1 base not matched to a gene; V was cut back by 3 bases and J by 5 bases. The CDR3 reads CASSLGQGGDTQYF. The CDR3 bases are TGTGCCAGCAGCTTGGGACAGGGGGGAGATACGCAGTATTTT.

This clone was detected a few times. This rearrangement joins TRBV9 to TRBJ2-2; perhaps TRBD2 as D (6 bases). Trimming stripped 0 bases from V and 4 bases from J, with 13 bases between. This CDR3 spans 16 amino acids. CDR1 and CDR2 (germline): SGDLS, YYNGEE. The CDR3: CASSVGGGALTGELFF. In nucleotides, the CDR3 is TGTGCCAGCAGCGTAGGAGGAGGGGCCCTCACCGGGGAGCTGTTTTTT.

The chain employs TRBV28 and TRBJ1-1; TRBD1 agrees at 7 bases. V was pared by 5 bases and J by 5 bases, with 8 bases of the junction left unmatched. The V gene's germline CDR1 is MDHEN and CDR2 SYDVKM. There are 14 residues in the CDR3. CDR3 region: CASSVYRQGTEAFF. The DNA for the CDR3 is TGTGCCAGCAGTGTATACAGACAGGGAACTGAAGCTTTCTTT.

This clone has just one count. This chain links TRBV27 with TRBJ1-2; 9 nucleotides agree with TRBD1. The CDR3 extends over 15 amino acids. Trimming took 6 bases from V and 3 from J; bases not matched to a gene: 8. CDR1 MNHEY and CDR2 SMNVEV come from the germline V gene (reference sequence). The CDR3, as DNA: TGTGCCAGCAGGCCTCTGGGACAGGGTTACTATGGCTACACCTTC. Its protein product is CASRPLGQGYYGYTF.

The chain carries TRBV7-9 and TRBJ2-1; 7 positions agree with TRBD1. In germline, CDR1 is SEHNR, CDR2 FQNEAQ (reference sequence). With V trimmed by 4 bases and J by 5 bases, 8 bases remained unmatched. The CDR3 loop spans 15 amino acids. The CDR3 reads CASSSGGQYNNEQFF. The CDR3 nucleotides read TGTGCCAGCAGCTCAGGGGGACAGTACAACAATGAGCAGTTCTTC.

The CDR3 nucleotides are TGTGCCAGCAGCCCCCCAGGGGGTACGCAGTATTTT. Its protein product is CASSPPGGTQYF. The chain employs TRBV28 and TRBJ2-3; 7 positions agree with TRBD1. This CDR3 comprises 12 residues. Germline V gene sequence: CDR1 MDHEN, CDR2 SYDVKM. The J segment lost 8 bases and the V segment lost 6 bases, leaving 5 bases of the junction unmatched.

V usage is TRBV6-2 or TRBV6-3 and J usage is TRBJ2-2, with D tentatively TRBD1 (5 bases). Looked up from germline, CDR1 is MNHEY and CDR2 is SVGEGT. Trimming left V 6 bases short and J 5 bases short, with 16 bases between. The CDR3 sequence is 15 residues long. The DNA for the CDR3 is TGTGCCAGCAGCCCAGCCCCTGACAGAACCGGGGAGCTGTTTTTT. It codes for CASSPAPDRTGELFF.

This clone is a singleton in its sample. DNA of the CDR3: TGTGCCAGCAGAACCCAGGGGGCGAGCACTGAAGCTTTCTTT. Protein sequence: CASRTQGASTEAFF. The chain links TRBV27 to TRBJ1-1; TRBD1 aligns across 8 bases. With V trimmed by 6 bases and J by 4 bases, 7 bases remained unmatched. The CDR3 contains 14 residues. Germline CDR1 reads MNHEY; CDR2 reads SMNVEV (reference sequence).